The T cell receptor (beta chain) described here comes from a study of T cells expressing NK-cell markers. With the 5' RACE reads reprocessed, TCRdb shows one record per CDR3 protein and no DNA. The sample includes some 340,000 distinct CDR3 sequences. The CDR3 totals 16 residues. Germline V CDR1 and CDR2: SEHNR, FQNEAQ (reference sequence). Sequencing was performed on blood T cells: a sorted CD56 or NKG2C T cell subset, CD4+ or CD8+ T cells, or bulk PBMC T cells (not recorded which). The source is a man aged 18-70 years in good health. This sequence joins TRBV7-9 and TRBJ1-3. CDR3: CASSPARTLRGNTIYF.